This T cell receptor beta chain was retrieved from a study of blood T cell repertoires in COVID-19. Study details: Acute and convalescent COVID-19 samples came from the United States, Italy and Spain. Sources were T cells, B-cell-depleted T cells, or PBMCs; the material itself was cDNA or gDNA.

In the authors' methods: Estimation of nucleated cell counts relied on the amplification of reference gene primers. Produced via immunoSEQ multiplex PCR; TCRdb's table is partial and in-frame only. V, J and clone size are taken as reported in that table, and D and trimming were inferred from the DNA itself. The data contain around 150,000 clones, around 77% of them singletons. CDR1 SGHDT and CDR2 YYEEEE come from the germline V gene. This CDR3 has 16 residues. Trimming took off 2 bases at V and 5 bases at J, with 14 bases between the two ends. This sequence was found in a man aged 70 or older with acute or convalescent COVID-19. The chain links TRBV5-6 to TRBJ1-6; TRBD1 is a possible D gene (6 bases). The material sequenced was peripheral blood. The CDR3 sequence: CASSFWTVIDNSPLHF. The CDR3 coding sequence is TGTGCCAGCAGCTTCTGGACAGTGATAGATAATTCACCCCTCCACTTT.